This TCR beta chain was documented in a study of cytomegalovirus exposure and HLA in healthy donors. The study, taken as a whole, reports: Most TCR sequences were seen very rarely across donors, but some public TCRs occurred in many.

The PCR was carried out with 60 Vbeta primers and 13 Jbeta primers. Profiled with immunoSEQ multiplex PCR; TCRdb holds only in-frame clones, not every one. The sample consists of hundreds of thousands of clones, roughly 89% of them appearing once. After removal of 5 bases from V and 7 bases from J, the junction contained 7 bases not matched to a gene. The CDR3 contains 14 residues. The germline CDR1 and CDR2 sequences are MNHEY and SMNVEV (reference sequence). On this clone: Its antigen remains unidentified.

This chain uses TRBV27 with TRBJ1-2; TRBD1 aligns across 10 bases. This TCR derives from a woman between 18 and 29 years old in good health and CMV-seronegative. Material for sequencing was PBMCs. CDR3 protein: CASSRRQGATGYTF. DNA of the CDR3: TGTGCCAGCAGTAGACGACAGGGGGCGACTGGCTACACCTTC.